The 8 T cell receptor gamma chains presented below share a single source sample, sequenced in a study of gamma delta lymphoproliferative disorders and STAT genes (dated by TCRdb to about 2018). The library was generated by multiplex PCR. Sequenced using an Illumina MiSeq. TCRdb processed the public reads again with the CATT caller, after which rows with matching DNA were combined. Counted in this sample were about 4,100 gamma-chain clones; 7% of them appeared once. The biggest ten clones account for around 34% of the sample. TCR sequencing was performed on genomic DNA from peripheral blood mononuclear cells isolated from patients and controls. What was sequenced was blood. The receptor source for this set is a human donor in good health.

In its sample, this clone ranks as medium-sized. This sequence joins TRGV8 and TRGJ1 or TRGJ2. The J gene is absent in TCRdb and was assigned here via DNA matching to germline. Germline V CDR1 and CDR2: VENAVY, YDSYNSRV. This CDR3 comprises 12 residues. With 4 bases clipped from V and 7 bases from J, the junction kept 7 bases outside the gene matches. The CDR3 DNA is TGTGCCACCTGGGAAATAAAGTATAAGAAACTCTTT. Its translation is CATWEIKYKKLF.

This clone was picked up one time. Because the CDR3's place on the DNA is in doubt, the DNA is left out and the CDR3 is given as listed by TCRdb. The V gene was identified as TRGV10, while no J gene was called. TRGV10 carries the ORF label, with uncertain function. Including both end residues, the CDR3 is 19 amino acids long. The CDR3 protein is CAAWDPIIIRNSLAVEQHF.

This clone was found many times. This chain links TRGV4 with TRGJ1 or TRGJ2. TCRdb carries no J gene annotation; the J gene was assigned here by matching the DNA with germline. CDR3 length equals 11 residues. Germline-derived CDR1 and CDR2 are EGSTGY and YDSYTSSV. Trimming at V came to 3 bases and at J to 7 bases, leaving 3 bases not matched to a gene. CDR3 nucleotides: TGTGCCACCTGGGATCAATATAAGAAACTCTTT. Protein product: CATWDQYKKLF.

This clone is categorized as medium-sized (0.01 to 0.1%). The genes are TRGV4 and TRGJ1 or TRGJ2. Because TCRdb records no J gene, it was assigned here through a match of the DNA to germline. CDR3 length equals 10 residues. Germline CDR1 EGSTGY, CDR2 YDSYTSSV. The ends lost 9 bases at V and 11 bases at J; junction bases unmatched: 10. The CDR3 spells CATPSSEKLF. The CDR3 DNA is TGTGCCACCCCGTCTAGCGAGAAACTCTTT.

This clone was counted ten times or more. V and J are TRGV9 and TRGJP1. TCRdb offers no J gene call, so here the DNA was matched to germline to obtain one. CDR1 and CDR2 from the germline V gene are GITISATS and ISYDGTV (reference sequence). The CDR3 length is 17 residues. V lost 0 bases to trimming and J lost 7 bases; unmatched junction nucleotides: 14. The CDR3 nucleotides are TGTGCCTTGTGGGAGGTGGGGCCCTCCTTAGGTGGTTGGTTCAAGATATTT. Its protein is CALWEVGPSLGGWFKIF.

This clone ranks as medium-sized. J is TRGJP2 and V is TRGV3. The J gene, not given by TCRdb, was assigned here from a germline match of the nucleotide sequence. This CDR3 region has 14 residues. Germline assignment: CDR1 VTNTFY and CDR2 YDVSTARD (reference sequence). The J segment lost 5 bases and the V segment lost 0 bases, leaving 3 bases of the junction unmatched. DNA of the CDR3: TGTGCCACCTGGGACAGGCCCAGTGATTGGATCAAGACGTTT. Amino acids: CATWDRPSDWIKTF.

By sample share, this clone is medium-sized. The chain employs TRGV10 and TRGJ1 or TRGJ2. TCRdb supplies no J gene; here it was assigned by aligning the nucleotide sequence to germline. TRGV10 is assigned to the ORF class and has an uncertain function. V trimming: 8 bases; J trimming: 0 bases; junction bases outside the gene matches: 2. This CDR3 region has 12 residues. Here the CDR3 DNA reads TGTGCTGCGTGGAAGAATTATTATAAGAAACTCTTT. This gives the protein CAAWKNYYKKLF.

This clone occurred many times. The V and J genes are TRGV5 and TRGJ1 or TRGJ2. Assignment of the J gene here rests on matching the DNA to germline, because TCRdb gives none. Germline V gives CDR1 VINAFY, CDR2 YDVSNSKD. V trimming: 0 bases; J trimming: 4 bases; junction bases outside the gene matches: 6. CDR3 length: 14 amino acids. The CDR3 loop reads CATWDRLVYYKKLF. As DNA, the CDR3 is TGTGCCACCTGGGACAGGCTGGTATATTATAAGAAACTCTTT.